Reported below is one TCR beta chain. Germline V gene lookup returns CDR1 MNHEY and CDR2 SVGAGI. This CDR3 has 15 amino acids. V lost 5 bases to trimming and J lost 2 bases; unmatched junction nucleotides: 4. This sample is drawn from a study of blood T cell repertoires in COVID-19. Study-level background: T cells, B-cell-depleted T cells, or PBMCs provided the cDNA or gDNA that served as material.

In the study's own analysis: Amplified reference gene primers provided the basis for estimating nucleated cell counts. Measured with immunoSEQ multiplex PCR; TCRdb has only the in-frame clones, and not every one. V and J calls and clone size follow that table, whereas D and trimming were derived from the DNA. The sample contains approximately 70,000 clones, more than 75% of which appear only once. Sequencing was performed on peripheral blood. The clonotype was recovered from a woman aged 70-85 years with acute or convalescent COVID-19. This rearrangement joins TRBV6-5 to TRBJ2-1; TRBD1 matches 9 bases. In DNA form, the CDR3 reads TGTGCCAGCAGTAAACAGGGGGCAACCTACAATGAGCAGTTCTTC. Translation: CASSKQGATYNEQFF.